Listed below are T cell receptor beta chains from one sample, sequenced in a study of cytomegalovirus exposure and HLA in healthy donors. Some clones are missing from TCRdb's copy, which holds only in-frame ones; the method was immunoSEQ multiplex PCR. Of 200,000 or so clones in the sample, 82% were seen once. The sequenced material came from PBMCs. Receptors originate from a woman aged 40-49 years in good health and CMV-seronegative. The CDR3 runs from the conserved cysteine through the conserved F or W. D genes are given only for firm matches. Rows may omit the clone size; those that give it use once, few, many or a size class.

j_gene | d_gene | v_gene | abundance | CDR3nt | CDR3aa
TRBJ2-2 | NA | TRBV27 | NA | TGTGCCAGCAGTTTACCCCTTACTAGTCTCGGCACCGGGGAGCTGTTTTTT | CASSLPLTSLGTGELFF
TRBJ2-5 | TRBD2 | TRBV5-1 | once | TGCGCCAGCAGCTTAAGCGGGGCGTACCAAGAGACCCAGTACTTC | CASSLSGAYQETQYF
TRBJ2-1 | NA | TRBV4-1 | NA | TGCGCCAGCAGCCTCCCCGAGGGCAATGAGCAGTTCTTC | CASSLPEGNEQFF
TRBJ2-1 | TRBD1 | TRBV30 | NA | TGTGCCTGGAGTGGGACAGGGACCAACACTAACTACAATGAGCAGTTCTTC | CAWSGTGTNTNYNEQFF
TRBJ1-3 | NA | TRBV5-1 | NA | TGCGCCAGCAGCGGAGTTGGAAACACCATATATTTT | CASSGVGNTIYF
TRBJ2-7 | TRBD2 | TRBV9 | NA | TGTGCCAGCAGCCCTCGGGGACTAGCATACGAGCAGTACTTC | CASSPRGLAYEQYF
TRBJ1-1 | NA | TRBV5-6 | NA | TGTGCCAGCAGCTTCGCGCAGGGGACACTGAACACTGAAGCTTTCTTT | CASSFAQGTLNTEAFF
TRBJ2-5 | NA | TRBV10-1 | NA | TGCGCCAGCAGTGAGGCCAGGGGCCCGAGGGGATCCCAGTACTTC | CASSEARGPRGSQYF
TRBJ2-3 | TRBD2 | TRBV6-1 | NA | TGTGCCAGCAGGGGGGGCGGGAGGGCGGATACGCAGTATTTT | CASRGGGRADTQYF
TRBJ2-7 | NA | TRBV27 | NA | TGTGCCAGCAGCCTTACACAGGGTTCCGAGCAGTACTTC | CASSLTQGSEQYF
TRBJ2-7 | NA | TRBV4-1 | NA | TGCGCCAGCAGCCAGCTTCAAACAGGGAAAGGAGACGAGCAGTACTTC | CASSQLQTGKGDEQYF
TRBJ2-7 | TRBD2 | TRBV18 | NA | TGTGCCAGCTCACCACCCGGCGGGAGCCCCTACGAGCAGTACTTC | CASSPPGGSPYEQYF
TRBJ1-2 | NA | TRBV19 | few | TGTGCCAGTAAGCGTCAGGAGACAGCCTCATCTGGGCATGGCTACACCTTC | CASKRQETASSGHGYTF
TRBJ1-3 | NA | TRBV29-1 | NA | TGCAGCGCGCCCGGCGGCTCTGGAAACACCATATATTTT | CSAPGGSGNTIYF
TRBJ1-2 | NA | TRBV27 | few | TGTGCCAGCAGTTTGGGCAGAAGCTATGGCTACACCTTC | CASSLGRSYGYTF
TRBJ2-7 | TRBD2 | TRBV9 | few | TGTGCCAGCAGCGTAGCTGACAGCGGGGCGTGGGAGCAGTACTTC | CASSVADSGAWEQYF
TRBJ1-1 | NA | TRBV18 | NA | TGTGCCAGCTCACTCCCCCTCATCGGGGGCACTGAAGCTTTCTTT | CASSLPLIGGTEAFF
TRBJ2-1 | TRBD1 | TRBV5-4 | NA | TGTGCCAGCAGCGAGGAGGTGACAGGGCTCAATGAGCAGTTCTTC | CASSEEVTGLNEQFF
TRBJ2-5 | TRBD1 | TRBV5-1 | few | TGCGCCAGCAGCGCCGGACAGGTACAAGAGACCCAGTACTTC | CASSAGQVQETQYF
TRBJ2-5 | NA | TRBV5-1 | NA | TGCGCCAGCACGGACCTAGCGAACCAAGAGACCCAGTACTTC | CASTDLANQETQYF
TRBJ2-7 | NA | TRBV9 | NA | TGTGCCAGCAGCCCCTATGGGAGGTGGGACTACGAGCAGTACTTC | CASSPYGRWDYEQYF
TRBJ1-5 | NA | TRBV6-1 | NA | TGTGCCAGCCTAAGGGGAGGATCGAGCAATCAGCCCCAGCATTTT | CASLRGGSSNQPQHF
TRBJ2-7 | TRBD1 | TRBV5-6 | NA | TGTGCCAGCAGCGGGTGGACAGGGCCGAACTACGAGCAGTACTTC | CASSGWTGPNYEQYF
TRBJ1-4 | NA | TRBV30 | NA | TGTGCCTGGAATTGGGGGGGGGAGGGCTCTAATGAAAAACTGTTTTTT | CAWNWGGEGSNEKLFF
TRBJ1-3 | NA | TRBV7-8 | NA | TGTGCCAGCAGCTTGGCCGTCGGGGGGCTGGGAAACACCATATATTTT | CASSLAVGGLGNTIYF
TRBJ1-1 | NA | TRBV6-5 | NA | TGTGCCAGCAACTCCGGGACTGAAGCTTTCTTT | CASNSGTEAFF
TRBJ2-7 | TRBD2 | TRBV25-1 | NA | TGTGCCAGCAGTGGTTCCCCTTCGGGTAGCGGGACTAACTACGAGCAGTACTTC | CASSGSPSGSGTNYEQYF
TRBJ2-1 | TRBD2 | TRBV5-1 | few | TGCGCCAGCAGCTTTCCACTAGCGGGGGGCAATGAGCAGTTCTTC | CASSFPLAGGNEQFF
TRBJ1-4 | TRBD1 | TRBV27 | NA | TGTGCCAGCAGTTTTTACGGGACAGGGGTAGCGGGCGGCGAAAAACTGTTTTTT | CASSFYGTGVAGGEKLFF
TRBJ1-5 | NA | TRBV21-1 | NA | TGTGCCAGCAGCAAGAAGGCGCAGGGGACCTATAGCAATCAGCCCCAGCATTTT | CASSKKAQGTYSNQPQHF
TRBJ2-7 | TRBD2 | TRBV10-1 | NA | TGCGCCAGCAGTGACGGCGGCGGGAGCCACGAGCAGTACTTC | CASSDGGGSHEQYF
TRBJ1-1 | NA | TRBV19 | NA | TGTGCCAGTAGTTTCGGACAGCGCACTGAAGCTTTCTTT | CASSFGQRTEAFF
TRBJ1-2 | NA | TRBV6-1 | NA | TGTGCCAGCAGTCAGGGGTACTATGGCTACACCTTC | CASSQGYYGYTF
TRBJ2-7 | TRBD1 | TRBV7-9 | once | TGTGCCAGCAGCTTGAGGGACAGGGTTTCCCACGAGCAGTACTTC | CASSLRDRVSHEQYF
TRBJ2-5 | NA | TRBV27 | NA | TGTGCCAGCAGTTATCGGGGAGAGACCCAGTACTTC | CASSYRGETQYF
TRBJ2-7 | NA | TRBV14 | NA | TGTGCCAGCAGCCTCGAGACTGGACACTACGAGCAGTACTTC | CASSLETGHYEQYF
TRBJ1-3 | TRBD1 | TRBV2 | NA | TGTGCCAGCAAGACAGGGGGAAACACCATATATTTT | CASKTGGNTIYF
TRBJ2-7 | TRBD2 | TRBV7-9 | NA | TGTGCCAGCAGCTTAGTGGGGCTAGCGGGGGACTACGAGCAGTACTTC | CASSLVGLAGDYEQYF
TRBJ1-5 | TRBD1 | TRBV6-1 | NA | TGTGCCAGCAGTTTGGACAGGAACAATCAGCCCCAGCATTTT | CASSLDRNNQPQHF
TRBJ2-3 | NA | TRBV6-5 | NA | TGTGCCAGCAGTTACTCCCCCAACACAGATACGCAGTATTTT | CASSYSPNTDTQYF
TRBJ2-1 | TRBD2 | TRBV9 | NA | TGTGCCAGCAGCGTAGGGGGCGGGAGGATCTACAATGAGCAGTTCTTC | CASSVGGGRIYNEQFF
TRBJ1-1 | TRBD1 | TRBV30 | NA | TGTGCCTGTCGACAGGGGGCCGGGACTGAAGCTTTCTTT | CACRQGAGTEAFF
TRBJ2-1 | TRBD2 | TRBV18 | NA | TGTGCCAGCTCACTCGTCGCGGGAGGATCCTACAATGAGCAGTTCTTC | CASSLVAGGSYNEQFF
TRBJ1-5 | TRBD1 | TRBV7-2 | NA | TGTGCCAGCAGCTCCGGGACAGGGTATCAGCCCCAGCATTTT | CASSSGTGYQPQHF
TRBJ2-3 | TRBD2 | TRBV13 | NA | TGTGCCAGCAGCACAATAGCGGGAAGTTCTACAGATACGCAGTATTTT | CASSTIAGSSTDTQYF
TRBJ2-7 | TRBD2 | TRBV27 | once | TGTGCCAGCAGCTTGACGAGCGGGAGGGCCCACTACGAGCAGTACTTC | CASSLTSGRAHYEQYF
TRBJ2-5 | TRBD2 | TRBV4-1 | NA | TGCGCCAGCAGCCTGCCTACTAGCGGGCTCCAAGAGACCCAGTACTTC | CASSLPTSGLQETQYF
TRBJ1-2 | NA | TRBV7-9 | NA | TGTGCCAGCAGCTTCCGGGGTACCTTTAACTATGGCTACACCTTC | CASSFRGTFNYGYTF
TRBJ1-5 | NA | TRBV27 | NA | TGTGCCAGCAGACAGTATAGCAATCAGCCCCAGCATTTT | CASRQYSNQPQHF
TRBJ2-5 | NA | TRBV7-8 | NA | TGTGCCAGCAGCTTAAGGTCTGGGCTTTACCAAGAGACCCAGTACTTC | CASSLRSGLYQETQYF
TRBJ1-4 | NA | TRBV10-1 | once | TGCGCCAGCAGTGAGAGTATCCAGGGAAAACTGTTTTTT | CASSESIQGKLFF